The clone carrying this T cell receptor (beta chain) was picked up many times. The V and J ends lost 6 bases and 5 bases, in that order; junction bases with no gene match: 7. This CDR3 has 15 residues. The data derive from a study of response to subunit inactivated influenza vaccine. MiXCR was run by TCRdb on the RT-PCR reads, yielding one entry per CDR3 protein. The sample consists of fewer than 600,000 distinct CDR3 sequences, 6.5% to 8% of them appearing once. The source was PBMCs from blood, collected around 25 months after vaccination. V gene TRBV12-3 or TRBV12-4 combines with J gene TRBJ2-5; TRBD2 matches 12 bases. This clonotype originated in a man between 50 and 75 years old who received an inactivated influenza vaccine. In nucleotides, the CDR3 is TGTGCCAGCAGCATGTCTAGCGGGGGGGCGGAGACCCAGTACTTC. Translation gives CASSMSSGGAETQYF.